One and the same sample provided the 30 T cell receptor beta chains below, sequenced in a study of cytomegalovirus exposure and HLA in healthy donors. The PCR made use of 60 Vbeta and 13 Jbeta primers. Profiling relied on immunoSEQ multiplex PCR, and the TCRdb table lists in-frame clones only, not all of them. Of over 150,000 clones listed, around 80% were seen once; the top ten hold around 7%. The sequenced sample was PBMCs. These receptor sequences come from a man aged 25-40 years in good health and CMV-seropositive.

V is TRBV28 and J is TRBJ2-2; perhaps TRBD1 as D (5 bases). There are 14 residues in the CDR3. CDR1 is MDHEN, CDR2 SYDVKM, per germline. Trimming pared 6 bases from V and 1 base from J, leaving 9 bases between. The CDR3 reads CASSVQGNTGELFF. CDR3 in DNA: TGTGCCAGCAGCGTCCAGGGGAACACCGGGGAGCTGTTTTTT.

The V call is TRBV28, the J call TRBJ2-4, with a weak D call TRBD1 (6 bases). Between the trimmed V and J ends, which lost 8 bases and 8 bases, there was a span of 19 bases. Per the germline V gene, CDR1 is MDHEN and CDR2 is SYDVKM. The CDR3 sequence is 14 residues long. The CDR3 DNA is TGTGCCAGCGGGGCCTGGGGGCTTGGGGACATTCAGTACTTC. It codes for CASGAWGLGDIQYF.

The J gene is TRBJ2-6, the V gene TRBV29-1, with D unresolved. Germline values: CDR1 SQVTM, CDR2 ANQGSEA. V gave up 0 bases and J gave up 0 bases, with 3 bases separating them. This CDR3 contains 14 residues. CDR3 residues: CSVEDLSGANVLTF. The CDR3 DNA reads TGCAGCGTTGAAGATCTCTCTGGGGCCAACGTCCTGACTTTC.

The chain combines TRBV18 with TRBJ2-3; D possibly corresponds to TRBD2 (7 bases). The germline gives CDR1 KGHSH, CDR2 LQKENI. The CDR3 has 16 amino acids. V was shortened by 0 bases and J by 6 bases, with 16 bases between the two germline ends. The CDR3 loop is CASSPPGRGGLDTQYF. For the CDR3, the DNA is TGTGCCAGCTCACCACCGGGGAGGGGGGGCCTTGATACGCAGTATTTT.

This chain joins TRBV18 and TRBJ2-2, with D possibly being TRBD2 (6 bases). The germline CDR1 and CDR2 sequences are KGHSH and LQKENI. V was clipped by 0 bases and J by 1 base, with 9 bases between them. CDR3 length: 16 amino acids. CDR3 nucleotides: TGTGCCAGCTCACCACCGCGTAGCGGGAACACCGGGGAGCTGTTTTTT. Translating gives CASSPPRSGNTGELFF. The full variable domain, rest sourced from reference TRBV18 and TRBJ2-2, is NAGVMQNPRHLVRRRGQEARLRCSPMKGHSHVYWYRQLPEEGLKFMVYLQKENIIDESGMPKERFSAEFPKEGPSILRIQQVVRGDSAAYFCASSPPRSGNTGELFFGEGSRLTVL.

The chain combines TRBV28 with TRBJ2-1, with 8 bases identical to TRBD1. V lost 5 bases and J lost 0; bases outside the gene matches: 6. CDR3 size: 16 residues. Germline V gene data show CDR1 as MDHEN and CDR2 as SYDVKM. CDR3 sequence (DNA): TGTGCCAGCAGTCTGACAGGGGTAAGCTCCTACAATGAGCAGTTCTTC. Translating it yields CASSLTGVSSYNEQFF.

The genes are TRBV29-1 and TRBJ2-2, with a weak D call TRBD1 (6 bases). The CDR3 is made up of 13 amino acids. The V gene lost 6 bases and the J gene lost 4 bases, with 12 bases spanning the gap. Germline CDR1 and CDR2: SQVTM and ANQGSEA. CDR3 residues: CSVDGQPTGELFF. The CDR3 DNA is TGCAGCGTGGACGGACAGCCCACCGGGGAGCTGTTTTTT.

V usage is TRBV7-2 and J usage is TRBJ2-5, with 10 nucleotides matching TRBD2. Trimming removed 4 bases from V and 2 bases from J; junction bases left unmatched: 7. The CDR3 sequence is 16 residues long. Germline V gives CDR1 SGHTA, CDR2 FQGNSA. CDR3 nucleotide sequence: TGTGCCAGCAGCTCCTCACATAGCGGGGGGCAAGAGACCCAGTACTTC. Residues: CASSSSHSGGQETQYF.

This chain uses TRBV5-6 with TRBJ2-6; 7 bases are shared with TRBD1. The CDR3 runs to 16 residues. Germline loops: CDR1 SGHDT, CDR2 YYEEEE. J lost 0 bases, V lost 4 bases, and 4 bases had no gene match. The chain's CDR3 is CASSRGQRSGANVLTF. DNA for the CDR3: TGTGCCAGCAGCCGGGGACAGCGCTCTGGGGCCAACGTCCTGACTTTC.

The CDR3 protein is CASSRGSSGNTIYF. CDR3 sequence (DNA): TGTGCCAGCAGTCGCGGTTCCTCTGGAAACACCATATATTTT. The chain uses TRBV2 and TRBJ1-3; D not certain. The germline V gene has CDR1 SNHLY and CDR2 FYNNEI. With 5 bases removed from V and 0 bases from J, the gap between germline ends came to 8 bases. The CDR3 runs 14 residues.

Remarks on this clone: At one of its ends the junction is not consistent with the germline gene, which may arise from a read error. The chain is built from TRBV7-9 and TRBJ2-7, with 9 bases fitting TRBD1. The CDR3 runs to 16 residues. In germline, CDR1 is SEHNR, CDR2 FQNEAQ (reference sequence). The DNA of the CDR3 is TGTTCCAGCAGCTTAGACCGGGACAGGGCCTCTTACGAGCAGTACTTC. This gives the protein CSSSLDRDRASYEQYF.

This sequence joins TRBV4-1 and TRBJ2-3; possibly TRBD1 for D (6 bases). Germline V gene sequence: CDR1 MGHRA, CDR2 YSYEKL. The CDR3 consists of 16 residues. Trimming pared 1 base from V and 1 base from J, leaving 12 bases between. CDR3 sequence (DNA): TGCGCCAGCAGCCAAGGGCAGGGGCGCGGCACAGATACGCAGTATTTT. Protein: CASSQGQGRGTDTQYF.

The chain uses TRBV6-1 and TRBJ1-2, with D possibly matching TRBD1 (6 bases). This CDR3 has 12 residues. The germline V gene encodes CDR1 MNHNS and CDR2 SASEGT. Between the trimmed V and J ends, which lost 4 bases and 6 bases, there was a span of 9 bases. In DNA, the CDR3 is TGTGCCAGCAGTGTCTACAGGGATGGCTACACCTTC. Residues: CASSVYRDGYTF.

This sequence joins TRBV28 and TRBJ1-2; D unclear. Trimming shortened V by 2 bases and J by 7 bases, and 14 bases separated the two germline ends. This CDR3 has 14 residues. Germline-derived CDR1 and CDR2 are MDHEN and SYDVKM. DNA for the CDR3: TGTGCCAGCAGTTTAACCCCCGATATTAGTGGCTACACCTTC. Its protein product is CASSLTPDISGYTF.

The rearrangement joins TRBV7-9 to TRBJ2-3, with 11 bases lining up with TRBD2. The V and J ends lost 3 bases and 2 bases, in that order; junction bases with no gene match: 7. Per germline, CDR1 SEHNR and CDR2 FQNEAQ (reference sequence). The CDR3 spans 17 residues. This CDR3 is CASSFQPGLAVTDTQYF. The CDR3, as DNA: TGTGCCAGCAGCTTCCAACCGGGACTAGCGGTCACAGATACGCAGTATTTT.

This sequence joins TRBV6-5 and TRBJ1-5; D is unclear. The CDR3 has 16 residues. The V end lost 0 bases, the J end lost 7 bases, and 16 bases lay between the germline ends. Per germline, CDR1 MNHEY and CDR2 SVGAGI. The CDR3 sequence: CASSYSYNTGGQPQHF. The CDR3 DNA reads as TGTGCCAGCAGTTACTCTTATAACACCGGAGGGCAGCCCCAGCATTTT.

CDR3 nucleotides: TGTGCCAGCAGTGAGCGGCAGGGTGTCACTGAAGCTTTCTTT. Residues: CASSERQGVTEAFF. The V call is TRBV25-1, the J call TRBJ1-1; the D gene is possibly TRBD1 (5 bases). V was shortened by 3 bases and J by 4 bases, with 12 bases between the two germline ends. The germline V gene has CDR1 MGHDK and CDR2 SYGVNS. There are 14 residues in the CDR3.

The rearrangement links TRBV6-5 to TRBJ1-2; possible D gene TRBD1, 5 bases. This CDR3 is built from 12 residues. The V end was cut by 7 bases, the J end by 7 bases, with 13 bases between. The V gene's germline CDR1 is MNHEY and CDR2 SVGAGI. The CDR3 sequence: CASTLSGSGYTF. Here the CDR3 DNA reads TGTGCCAGCACTCTTTCAGGGTCTGGCTACACCTTC.

V gene TRBV9 combines with J gene TRBJ1-4, with TRBD1 as a possible D gene (6 bases). The V gene's germline CDR1 is SGDLS and CDR2 YYNGEE. V lost 0 bases and J 8 bases, leaving 14 bases between the germline ends. The CDR3 is made up of 15 amino acids. The CDR3 DNA reads TGTGCCAGCAGCGTAGGAGGGGGAACCGGGGAAAAACTGTTTTTT. Amino acid sequence: CASSVGGGTGEKLFF.

This clone has a single count. V and J are TRBV27 and TRBJ1-2; TRBD1 might be the D (5 bases). The CDR3 covers 15 residues. The V end was cut by 3 bases, the J end by 4 bases, with 15 bases between. In germline, CDR1 is MNHEY, CDR2 SMNVEV (reference sequence). CDR3 loop: CASSFIRERGYGYTF. The CDR3 coding sequence is TGTGCCAGCAGTTTTATCAGGGAAAGAGGCTATGGCTACACCTTC.

The rearrangement uses TRBV7-9 and TRBJ2-3; D is undetermined. CDR3 length: 13 residues. Germline CDR1 and CDR2: SEHNR and FQNEAQ (reference sequence). V was cut by 5 bases and J by 4 bases, with 10 bases left in between. The CDR3 sequence is CASSPKRPDTQYF. DNA for the CDR3: TGTGCCAGCAGCCCGAAGAGGCCAGATACGCAGTATTTT.

V gene TRBV28 combines with J gene TRBJ2-5, with 7 bases aligning to TRBD1. CDR1 is MDHEN and CDR2 is SYDVKM in the germline V gene. Losses at the gene ends were 3 bases for V and 2 bases for J; bases not matched to a gene: 6. CDR3 length: 15 residues. The CDR3 sequence: CASSFGTAEQETQYF. The CDR3 DNA is TGTGCCAGCAGTTTTGGGACAGCAGAACAAGAGACCCAGTACTTC.

The rearrangement links TRBV5-4 to TRBJ1-2; 7 bases align to TRBD1. The V gene end was trimmed by 3 bases and the J gene end by 2 bases; junction bases not matched to a gene: 10. The germline V gene encodes CDR1 SGHNT and CDR2 YYREEE (reference sequence). The CDR3 runs 16 residues. The CDR3 is CASSSHRGGGNYGYTF. As DNA, the CDR3 is TGTGCCAGCAGCTCCCACAGGGGTGGAGGCAACTATGGCTACACCTTC.

The chain recombines TRBV6-5 with TRBJ2-7; unclear D gene. The CDR3 is 14 amino acids. Germline V gives CDR1 MNHEY, CDR2 SVGAGI. V lost 6 bases and J lost 3, with 15 bases in between. This chain's CDR3 is CASRPEAASYEQYF. In nucleotides, the CDR3 is TGTGCCAGCAGACCCGAGGCAGCGAGCTACGAGCAGTACTTC.

The CDR3 protein is CASSRWGGQETQYF. The CDR3 nucleotides are TGTGCCAGCAGCCGGTGGGGGGGACAAGAGACCCAGTACTTC. This chain joins TRBV9 and TRBJ2-5, with 7 bases aligning to TRBD2. V gave up 4 bases and J gave up 2 bases; unmatched junction bases: 5. Per germline, CDR1 SGDLS and CDR2 YYNGEE. This CDR3 has 14 amino acids.

This chain joins TRBV25-1 and TRBJ1-1; 10 bases map to TRBD1. This CDR3 has 15 residues. The germline CDR1 and CDR2 sequences are MGHDK and SYGVNS. V dropped 6 bases and J dropped 1; count of bases not matched to a gene: 5. This CDR3 reads CASRTRTGGNTEAFF. In DNA form, the CDR3 reads TGTGCCAGCAGAACCCGGACAGGGGGGAACACTGAAGCTTTCTTT.

This clone turned up a few times. DNA for the CDR3: TGTGCCAGCAGCTCCCAAGGACAGCCCTCTGGAAACACCATATATTTT. Amino acid sequence: CASSSQGQPSGNTIYF. The J gene is TRBJ1-3, the V gene TRBV13; a possible D gene is TRBD1 (6 bases). With 4 bases removed from V and 0 bases from J, the gap between germline ends came to 13 bases. This CDR3 comprises 16 residues. Germline CDR1 and CDR2: PRHDT and FYEKMQ (reference sequence).

The V gene is TRBV6-5, the J gene TRBJ1-1, with D hard to call. Germline assignment: CDR1 MNHEY and CDR2 SVGAGI. This CDR3 spans 10 amino acids. V was cut by 8 bases and J by 5 bases, with 6 bases left in between. The CDR3 region is CASGRTEAFF. CDR3 nucleotide sequence: TGTGCCAGCGGCCGAACTGAAGCTTTCTTT.

The J gene is TRBJ2-5, the V gene TRBV11-3, with TRBD2 matching 10 bases. J gave up 4 bases and V 1 base, and 3 bases lay outside the gene matches. The length of the CDR3 is 15 residues. Germline V gene lookup returns CDR1 SGHNT and CDR2 YENEEA. The CDR3 region has the DNA TGTGCCAGCAGCTTAGGGACTAGCGGCCCAGAGACCCAGTACTTC. This gives the protein CASSLGTSGPETQYF.

The chain has TRBV7-2 and TRBJ1-4; 7 bases agree with TRBD1. The germline V gene encodes CDR1 SGHTA and CDR2 FQGNSA. The trim removed 0 bases at V and 4 bases at J, leaving 2 bases unmatched. The length of the CDR3 is 15 residues. The CDR3, as DNA: TGTGCCAGCAGCTTAGCGCAGGGGGGTAATGAAAAACTGTTTTTT. Translation gives CASSLAQGGNEKLFF.